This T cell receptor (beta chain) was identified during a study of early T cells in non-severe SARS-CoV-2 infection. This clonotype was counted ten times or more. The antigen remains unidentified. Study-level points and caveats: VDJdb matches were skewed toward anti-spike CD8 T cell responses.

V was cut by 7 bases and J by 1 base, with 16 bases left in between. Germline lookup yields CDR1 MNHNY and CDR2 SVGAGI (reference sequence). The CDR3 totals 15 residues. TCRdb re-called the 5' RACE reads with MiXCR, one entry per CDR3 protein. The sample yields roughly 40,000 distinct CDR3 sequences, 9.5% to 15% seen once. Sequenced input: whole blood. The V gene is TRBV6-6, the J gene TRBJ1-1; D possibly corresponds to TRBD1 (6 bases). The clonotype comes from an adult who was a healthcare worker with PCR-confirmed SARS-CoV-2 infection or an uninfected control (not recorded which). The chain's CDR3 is CASNPGRGGNTEAFF. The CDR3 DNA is TGTGCCAGCAATCCCGGGAGAGGGGGGAACACTGAAGCTTTCTTT.